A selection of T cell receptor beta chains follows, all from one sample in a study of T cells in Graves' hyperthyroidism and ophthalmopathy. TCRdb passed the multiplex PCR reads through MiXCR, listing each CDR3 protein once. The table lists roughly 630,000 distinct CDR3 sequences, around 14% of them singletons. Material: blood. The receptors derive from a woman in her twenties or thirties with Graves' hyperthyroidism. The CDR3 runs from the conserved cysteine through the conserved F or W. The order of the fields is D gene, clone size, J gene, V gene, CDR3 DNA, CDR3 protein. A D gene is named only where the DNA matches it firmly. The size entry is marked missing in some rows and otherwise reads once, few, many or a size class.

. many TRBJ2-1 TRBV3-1 TGTGCCAGCAGCCAAGGGCACCACGGTAATGAGCAGTTCTTC CASSQGHHGNEQFF
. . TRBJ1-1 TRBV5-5 TGTGCCAGCAGCAGAAAGGCGGGACAAACGAACACTGAAGCTTTCTTT CASSRKAGQTNTEAFF
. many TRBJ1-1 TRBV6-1 TGTGCCAGCAGTGATGGGACGAACACTGAAGCTTTCTTT CASSDGTNTEAFF
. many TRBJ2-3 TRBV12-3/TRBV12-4 TGTGCCAGCAGTTTAGGCGACACAAGCACAGATACGCAGTATTTT CASSLGDTSTDTQYF
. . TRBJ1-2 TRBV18 TGTGCCAGCCAAGGGACCAGTTCGTCCTATTCAGGGACCTATGGCTACACCTTC CASQGTSSSYSGTYGYTF
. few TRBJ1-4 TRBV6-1 TGTGCCAGCAGTGACGAGGGGGGTAGGTGGGGAAAACTGTTTTTT CASSDEGGRWGKLFF
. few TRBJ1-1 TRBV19 TGTGCCAGTAGTATTAAGGACGTAACTGAAGCTTTCTTT CASSIKDVTEAFF
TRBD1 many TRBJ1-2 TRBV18 TGTGCCAGCTCGTCCCAGACAGGGGACTATGGCTACACCTTC CASSSQTGDYGYTF
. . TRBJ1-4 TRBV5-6 TGTGCCAGCAGCGCGGGGACCTCCGAAAAACTGTTTTTT CASSAGTSEKLFF
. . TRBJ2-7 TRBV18 TGTGCCAGCTCAGCTTTGGACAGAACCTACGAGCAGTACTTC CASSALDRTYEQYF
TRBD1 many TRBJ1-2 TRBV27 TGTGCCAGCAGTTTATCCGCTCACAGGGGACTAGCCGGCTACACCTTC CASSLSAHRGLAGYTF
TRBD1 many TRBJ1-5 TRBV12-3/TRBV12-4 TGTGCCAGCAGCCAACAGGGGGATCAGCCCCAGCATTTT CASSQQGDQPQHF
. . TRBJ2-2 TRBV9 TGTGCCAGCAGCAAGTTATCGAACACCGGGGAGCTGTTTTTT CASSKLSNTGELFF
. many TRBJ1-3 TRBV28 TGTGCCAGCAGTCTCCCTCGGGGGGTCGGAAACACCATATATTTT CASSLPRGVGNTIYF
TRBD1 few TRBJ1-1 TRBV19 TGTGCCAGTAGCAACCAAAACAAACCGGGACAGGGGAGGGCTGAAGCTTTCTTT CASSNQNKPGQGRAEAFF